This T cell receptor beta chain derives from a study of control samples from healthy donors and cancer patients. The CDR3 has 17 amino acids. Trimming took 1 base from V and 5 from J; bases not matched to a gene: 8. Germline V CDR1 and CDR2: LGHDT, YNNKEL (reference sequence). This clone is a singleton in its sample. The table came from immunoSEQ multiplex PCR; TCRdb's copy has only in-frame clones and leaves some out. The sample lists about 170,000 clones; roughly 89% were seen once. Material for sequencing was blood. This clonotype was sampled from a man younger than 45 in good health. The V gene is TRBV3-1 (or the pseudogene TRBV3-2), the J gene TRBJ1-4, with 9 positions matching TRBD1. The CDR3 sequence is CASSQGQTGTGNEKLFF. The CDR3 DNA reads as TGTGCCAGCAGCCAAGGTCAGACCGGGACAGGGAATGAAAAACTGTTTTTT.